This T cell receptor beta chain was found in a study of OX40 agonist ivuxolimab in advanced cancers. This CDR3 is built from 14 residues. The germline CDR1 and CDR2 sequences are LNHDA and SQIVND (reference sequence). Trimming took 4 bases from V and 6 from J; bases not matched to a gene: 6. Generated by immunoSEQ multiplex PCR, the TCRdb table keeps only in-frame clones and is missing some. Here the sample spans some 34,000 clones, about 78% being singletons. The genes are TRBV19 and TRBJ1-2; 9 bases fit TRBD1. The receptor's source is an adult with an advanced solid tumor such as melanoma, head and neck, liver or kidney cancer. This specimen was CD4+ or CD8+ T cells sorted from blood, taken in a trial of the OX40 agonist ivuxolimab. CDR3 nucleotide sequence: TGTGCCAGTAGTACCGGACAGGGGTGGAATGGCTACACCTTC. Its protein is CASSTGQGWNGYTF.